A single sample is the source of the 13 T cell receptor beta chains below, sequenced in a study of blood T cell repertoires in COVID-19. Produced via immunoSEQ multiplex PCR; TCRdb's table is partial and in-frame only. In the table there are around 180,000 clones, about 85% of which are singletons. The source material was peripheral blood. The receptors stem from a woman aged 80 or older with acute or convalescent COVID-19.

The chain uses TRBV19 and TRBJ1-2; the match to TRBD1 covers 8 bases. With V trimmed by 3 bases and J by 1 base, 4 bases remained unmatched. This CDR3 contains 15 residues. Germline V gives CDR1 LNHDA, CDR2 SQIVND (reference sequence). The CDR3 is CASSMDRAVNYGYTF. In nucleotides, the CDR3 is TGTGCCAGTAGTATGGACAGGGCCGTTAACTATGGCTACACCTTC. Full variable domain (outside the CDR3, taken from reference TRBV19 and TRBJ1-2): DGGITQSPKYLFRKEGQNVTLSCEQNLNHDAMYWYRQDPGQGLRLIYYSQIVNDFQKGDIAEGYSVSREKKESFPLTVTSAQKNPTAFYLCASSMDRAVNYGYTFGSGTRLTVV.

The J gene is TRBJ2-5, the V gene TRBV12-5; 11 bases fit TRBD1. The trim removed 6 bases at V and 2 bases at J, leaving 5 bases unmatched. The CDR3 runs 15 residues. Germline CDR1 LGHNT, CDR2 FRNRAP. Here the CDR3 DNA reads TGTGCTAGTGGACCGGACAGGGGGCAGCAAGAGACCCAGTACTTC. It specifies CASGPDRGQQETQYF. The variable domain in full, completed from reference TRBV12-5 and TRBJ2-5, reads DARVTQTPRHKVTEMGQEVTMRCQPILGHNTVFWYRQTMMQGLELLAYFRNRAPLDDSGMPKDRFSAEMPDATLATLKIQPSEPRDSAVYFCASGPDRGQQETQYFGPGTRLLVL.

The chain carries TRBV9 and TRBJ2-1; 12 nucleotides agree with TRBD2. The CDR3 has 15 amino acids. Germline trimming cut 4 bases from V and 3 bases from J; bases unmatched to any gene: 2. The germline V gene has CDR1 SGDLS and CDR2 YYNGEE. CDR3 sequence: CASSPSGGDYNEQFF. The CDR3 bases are TGTGCCAGCAGCCCTAGCGGGGGGGACTACAATGAGCAGTTCTTC.

This chain's CDR3 is CASSEYGGSSSGNTIYF. In DNA, the CDR3 is TGTGCCAGCAGTGAATATGGAGGGTCGAGCTCTGGAAACACCATATATTTT. The gene calls are TRBV25-1 and TRBJ1-3; D ambiguous. V lost 0 bases and J 0 bases, leaving 12 bases between the germline ends. Germline V lookup: CDR1 MGHDK, CDR2 SYGVNS. This CDR3 has 17 residues. The full variable domain, rest sourced from reference TRBV25-1 and TRBJ1-3, is EADIYQTPRYLVIGTGKKITLECSQTMGHDKMYWYQQDPGMELHLIHYSYGVNSTEKGDLSSESTVSRIRTEHFPLTLESARPSHTSQYLCASSEYGGSSSGNTIYFGEGSWLTVV.

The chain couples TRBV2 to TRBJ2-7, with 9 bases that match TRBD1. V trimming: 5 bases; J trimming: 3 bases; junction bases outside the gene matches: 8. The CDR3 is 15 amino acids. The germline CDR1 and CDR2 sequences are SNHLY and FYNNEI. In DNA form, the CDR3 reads TGTGCCAGCAGTCTCGGGGACAGGGCCTTCTACGAGCAGTACTTC. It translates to CASSLGDRAFYEQYF.

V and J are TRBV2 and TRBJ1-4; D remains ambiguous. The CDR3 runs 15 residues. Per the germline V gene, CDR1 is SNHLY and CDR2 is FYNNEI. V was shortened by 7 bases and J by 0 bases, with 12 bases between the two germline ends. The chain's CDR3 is CASTRGPATNEKLFF. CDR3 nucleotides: TGTGCCAGCACCAGAGGGCCGGCAACTAATGAAAAACTGTTTTTT.

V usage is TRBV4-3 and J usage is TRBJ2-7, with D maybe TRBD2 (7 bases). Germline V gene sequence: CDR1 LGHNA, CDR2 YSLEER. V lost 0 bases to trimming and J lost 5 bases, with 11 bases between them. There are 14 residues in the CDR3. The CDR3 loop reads CASSQEEGGDEQYF. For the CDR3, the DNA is TGCGCCAGCAGCCAAGAAGAAGGGGGGGACGAGCAGTACTTC.

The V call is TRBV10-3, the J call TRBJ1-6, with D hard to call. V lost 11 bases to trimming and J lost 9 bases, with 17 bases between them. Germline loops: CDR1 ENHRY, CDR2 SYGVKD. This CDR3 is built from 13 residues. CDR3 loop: CASREISGSPLHF. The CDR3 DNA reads TGTGCCTCCCGGGAGATCTCCGGTTCACCCCTCCACTTT.

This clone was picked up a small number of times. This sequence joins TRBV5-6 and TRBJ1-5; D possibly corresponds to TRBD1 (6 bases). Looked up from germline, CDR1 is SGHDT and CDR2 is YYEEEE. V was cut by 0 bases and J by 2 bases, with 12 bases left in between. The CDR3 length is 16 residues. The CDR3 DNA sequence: TGTGCCAGCAGCTTGGCCGGAGGGGGGGGCAATCAGCCCCAGCATTTT. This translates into CASSLAGGGGNQPQHF.

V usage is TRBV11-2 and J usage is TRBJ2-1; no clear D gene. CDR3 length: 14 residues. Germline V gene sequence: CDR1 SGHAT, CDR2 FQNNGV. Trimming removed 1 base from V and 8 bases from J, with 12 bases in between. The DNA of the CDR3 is TGTGCCAGCAGCTTAGCGACTCGCGCCCATGAGCAGTTCTTC. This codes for CASSLATRAHEQFF.

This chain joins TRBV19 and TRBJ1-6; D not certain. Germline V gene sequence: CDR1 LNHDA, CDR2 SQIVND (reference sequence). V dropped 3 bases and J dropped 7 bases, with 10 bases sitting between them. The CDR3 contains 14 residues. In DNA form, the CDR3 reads TGTGCCAGTAGTATGAGGGAATCGAATTCACCCCTCCACTTT. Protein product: CASSMRESNSPLHF. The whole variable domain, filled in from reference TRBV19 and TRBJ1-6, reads DGGITQSPKYLFRKEGQNVTLSCEQNLNHDAMYWYRQDPGQGLRLIYYSQIVNDFQKGDIAEGYSVSREKKESFPLTVTSAQKNPTAFYLCASSMRESNSPLHFGNGTRLTVT.

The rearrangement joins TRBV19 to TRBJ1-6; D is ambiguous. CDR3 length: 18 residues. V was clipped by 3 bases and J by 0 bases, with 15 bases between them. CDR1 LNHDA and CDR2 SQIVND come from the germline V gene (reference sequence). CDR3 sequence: CASSIVWTSSSYNSPLHF. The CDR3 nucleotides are TGTGCCAGTAGTATTGTCTGGACTTCCAGCTCCTATAATTCACCCCTCCACTTT.

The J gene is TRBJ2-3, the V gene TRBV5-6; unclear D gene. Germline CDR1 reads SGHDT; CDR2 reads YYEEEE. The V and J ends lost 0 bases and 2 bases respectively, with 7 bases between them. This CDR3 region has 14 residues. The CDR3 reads CASSLAGFTDTQYF. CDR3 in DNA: TGTGCCAGCAGCTTGGCTGGCTTCACAGATACGCAGTATTTT. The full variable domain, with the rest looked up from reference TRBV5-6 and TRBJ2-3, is DAGVTQSPTHLIKTRGQQVTLRCSPKSGHDTVSWYQQALGQGPQFIFQYYEEEERQRGNFPDRFSGHQFPNYSSELNVNALLLGDSALYLCASSLAGFTDTQYFGPGTRLTVL.